This T cell receptor beta chain was sequenced for a study of T cell responses to AZD1222 COVID-19 vaccine (dated by TCRdb to the early 2020s). A note on the overall study: AZD1222 recipients with second doses at about 4 weeks or about 12 weeks were pooled, because spike-specific TCR depth and breadth did not differ between schedules. TCR sequencing covered over 230 trial participants: 200 to 220 given two doses of AZD1222 and about 26 given two doses of MenACWY control vaccine. Trial participants were enrolled into age subgroups of 18-55, 56-69 and 70-plus years, which contained around 140, 26 and 57 TCR-sequenced participants, respectively.

The CDR3 regions of human TCRbeta chains were subjected to immunosequencing. The original pipeline was this. Repertoire TCRs were checked for matches against a reference library of SARS-CoV-2-specific TCRs that had been generated using the MIRA antigen-specificity platform. Breadth was defined as the fraction of unique TCRs that were SARS-CoV-2-associated, and depth was defined as the fraction of total T cells that were SARS-CoV-2-associated. Using the MIRA data, each spike-specific TCR was assigned both to the spike region to which the TCR was reactive and to a CD4 or CD8 class. Log10-transformed breadth and depth values were compared by one-way ANOVA with Sidak's multiple comparisons tests. In TCRdb, the immuneACCESS table is reduced to in-frame sequences with V and J assigned. These tables do not hold every clone; where another copy was compared, an unresolved V gene accounts for under half, and the others remain unexplained. V, J and clone size were drawn from that table, and D and trimming were deduced from the DNA. Across this sample there are roughly 78,000 clones, with about 82% seen only once. The top ten constitute about 3% of the sample.

Study-wide conclusions, independent of this receptor: After two AZD1222 doses, both the breadth and the depth of spike-specific TCRs were significantly higher than at day 0 and than in MenACWY recipients. In the small 56-69-year group, the increase in depth fell short of significance, most likely because of low power. No day 14 peak-response samples were available, so repertoires were characterized only after the peak T cell response. Reportedly, close to half of the unique spike-specific TCRs recognized epitopes lying outside the regions that are mutated in the B.1.351 and B.1.1.7 variants. Participants were mostly white British and included more females than males, and it was suggested by the authors that clonal diversity may have been underestimated. Conclusions about previously exposed vaccinees were limited because only a handful of AZD1222 recipients were SARS-CoV-2 seropositive at baseline. CD4 TCRs associated with the vaccine covered the entire spike protein, and the dominant responses were in regions 160-218 and 743-854.

Comment on this clone: This clone's antigen is unknown. Base qualities are not at hand, and no much larger clone is one base apart.

What this sample's time point label stands for: baseline before first vaccination. Samples from vaccinated people were obtained from the UK trials COV001 and COV002, which included a single-blind randomized controlled phase 2/3 trial of AZD1222 (ChAdOx1 nCoV-19) in healthy adults. For TCRbeta chain sequencing, PBMC samples were collected from trial participants at day 0 and at day 28 after the second dose. CDR3 length: 16 amino acids, cysteine to phenylalanine. Kept here is only the CDR3 DNA, which spans 48 bases and is read in frame from base 1. Via the germline V gene, CDR1 is SGHDT and CDR2 YYEEEE. V was cut back by 0 bases and J by 4 bases, leaving a gap of 16 bases between them.

The receptor chain draws on TRBV5-6 and TRBJ2-5; TRBD1 might be the D gene, on 6 matching bases. Sequenced material: peripheral blood, taken on day 0 of AZD1222 vaccination. This TCR came from an adult in good health. The sequenced DNA: TGTGCCAGCAGCTTGGAAGGGGGAGAACTAGGAGAGACCCAGTACTTC. Its translation is CASSLEGGELGETQYF.